This T cell receptor (beta chain) originates from a study of technical replicates of blood from a few donors. Trimming took 1 base from V and 11 from J, leaving 11 bases between them. CDR3 length: 11 amino acids. Looked up from germline, CDR1 is GTSNPN and CDR2 is SVGIG (reference sequence). TCRdb keeps only in-frame clones here, not all; method: immunoSEQ multiplex PCR. The repertoire has some 54,000 clones, roughly 93% of them found once; the top ten carry 4.2%. The chain employs TRBV30 and TRBJ1-1; no definite D call. The sample comprised PBMCs. The TCR was taken from a human donor in good health. Some clones in this sample may be carry-over from other donors' samples. The CDR3, as DNA: TGTGCCTGGAGTGAGCGGGAAAGGGCTTTCTTT. It encodes CAWSERERAFF.